The clone carrying this T cell receptor (beta chain) was counted many times. Unique molecular identifiers were included in an RNA-based 3' RACE TCR library. TCRdb itself ran the 3' RACE reads through MiXCR, one entry per CDR3 protein. The sample has about 46,000 distinct CDR3 sequences, 4.3% seen once; the top ten hold approximately 0.67%. The sample originates from a study of HIV-infected children after antiretroviral therapy interruption. Treatment indicated: PENTA 11 planned treatment interruption arm or continuous ART arm. Cryopreserved PBMC samples required at least 5 million viable cells. The junction had 7 bases not matched to a gene; V was cut back by 3 bases and J by 4 bases. Germline CDR1 is SGHNT and CDR2 is YYREEE (reference sequence). The CDR3 runs 15 residues.

The sequence came from a pool of human donors with HIV. J is TRBJ2-4 and V is TRBV5-4; 7 nucleotides agree with TRBD1. The sequencing used CD45RA+ CD4+ T cells from PBMCs, pooled from several time points, collected from a donor given antiretroviral therapy, either interrupted or continuous. Subset noted: naive CD4+ CD45RA+ CD45RO- T cells. CDR3 region: CASSSGDRVKNIQYF. CDR3 nucleotides: TGTGCCAGCAGCTCTGGCGACAGGGTGAAAAACATTCAGTACTTC.